Listed here are 24 T cell receptor beta chains from one sample, sequenced in a study of post-analysis software for immune sequencing data. No antigen has been assigned to these receptors. Incorporated into the TCR beta cDNA libraries were unique molecular identifiers, which served to reduce PCR and sequencing biases. TCRdb processed the PCR reads anew with MiXCR; each CDR3 protein has one entry. This table has 700,000 to 800,000 distinct CDR3 sequences, about 32% appearing once. The study's findings and limits: Four to six TRBV segments, including TRBV5-6, TRBV5-1 and TRBV20-1, were more frequent in patients than controls.

The sequencing sample was made of blood. These receptor sequences come from a girl aged 10 to 17 with multiple sclerosis.

This chain links TRBV13 with TRBJ1-2; maybe TRBD1 (6 bases). Looked up from germline, CDR1 is PRHDT and CDR2 is FYEKMQ (reference sequence). V lost 5 bases to trimming and J lost 5 bases, with 15 bases between them. CDR3 length: 14 residues. CDR3 DNA: TGTGCCAGCAGCCCACAGCCGGGGGCGTATGGCTACACCTTC. Translating it yields CASSPQPGAYGYTF. The full variable domain, its missing parts supplied by reference TRBV13 and TRBJ1-2, is AAGVIQSPRHLIKEKRETATLKCYPIPRHDTVYWYQQGPGQDPQFLISFYEKMQSDKGSIPDRFSAQQFSDYHSELNMSSLELGDSALYFCASSPQPGAYGYTFGSGTRLTVV.

This clonotype was picked up a small number of times. The chain recombines TRBV24-1 with TRBJ2-3; perhaps TRBD2 as D (7 bases). Germline V gives CDR1 KGHDR, CDR2 SFDVKD. This CDR3 comprises 16 residues. The V gene lost 3 bases and the J gene lost 2 bases, with 14 bases spanning the gap. In nucleotides, the CDR3 is TGTGCCACCAGTGATCCGGGGGGCTTGGACACAGATACGCAGTATTTT. This encodes CATSDPGGLDTDTQYF.

Of note for this clonotype: This may be a read error, as it is one base from a much larger clone. The CDR3 coding sequence is TGCAGCGTTGAAGCTGACTCCTACGGGCAGTACTTC. This encodes CSVEADSYGQYF. The chain recombines TRBV29-1 with TRBJ2-7; D unclear. The length of the CDR3 is 12 residues. Germline loops: CDR1 SQVTM, CDR2 ANQGSEA.

The chain couples TRBV5-1 to TRBJ1-2; 7 bases are a match to TRBD1. The junction had 4 bases not matched to a gene; V was cut back by 1 base and J by 4 bases. Germline CDR1 and CDR2: SGHRS and YFSETQ. The CDR3 totals 14 residues. The CDR3 DNA reads TGCGCCAGCAGCTTGACAGGGGTGAGCTATGGCTACACCTTC. This gives the protein CASSLTGVSYGYTF.

In its sample, this clonotype was seen a few times. This chain links TRBV29-1 with TRBJ1-2, with D maybe TRBD1 (6 bases). CDR1 and CDR2 (germline): SQVTM, ANQGSEA. The CDR3 has 12 residues. V was pared by 3 bases and J by 8 bases, with 13 bases between. The CDR3 DNA is TGCAGCGTTGACGGAGCAACAGGGGGCTACACCTTC. This gives the protein CSVDGATGGYTF.

The genes are TRBV4-2 and TRBJ2-2; TRBD1 agrees at 8 bases. Germline CDR1 and CDR2: LGHNA and YNFKEQ. The CDR3 covers 16 residues. V shed 5 bases, J shed 1 base, and the junction held 6 bases outside the gene matches. The CDR3 DNA is TGTGCCAGCAGCATTGCAGGGGGCGTGAACACCGGGGAGCTGTTTTTT. Encoded protein: CASSIAGGVNTGELFF.

This clonotype was counted only a few times. The junction and the germline gene differ at one end; a read error may be behind it. The chain couples TRBV20-1 to TRBJ2-5; 9 positions match TRBD1. The DNA matches TRBJ2-7 better at its end, which makes the J call doubtful. This CDR3 is 14 amino acids long. CDR1 and CDR2 from the germline V gene are DFQATT and SNEGSKA (reference sequence). CDR3 in DNA: TGTAGTGCTAGAGTACAGGGGGCGACGGGCGAGCAGTACTTC. Translated: CSARVQGATGEQYF.

This clonotype appeared a few times. The chain employs TRBV9 and TRBJ2-3; a possible D gene is TRBD1 (6 bases). CDR3 length equals 13 residues. CDR1 is SGDLS and CDR2 is YYNGEE in the germline V gene. The V gene lost 2 bases and the J gene lost 3 bases, with 7 bases spanning the gap. The DNA of the CDR3 is TGTGCCAGCAGCGTCGGACAGACAGATACGCAGTATTTT. As protein: CASSVGQTDTQYF. Complete variable domain (other parts from reference TRBV9 and TRBJ2-3): DSGVTQTPKHLITATGQRVTLRCSPRSGDLSVYWYQQSLDQGLQFLIQYYNGEERAKGNILERFSAQQFPDLHSELNLSSLELGDSALYFCASSVGQTDTQYFGPGTRLTVL.

Details on this clonotype: The junction shows a germline mismatch at one end, possibly a read error. The chain recombines TRBV5-6 with TRBJ2-1, with D possibly being TRBD2 (6 bases). The V gene's germline CDR1 is SGHDT and CDR2 YYEEEE. CDR3 length: 17 residues. The CDR3 DNA follows: TGTGCCTGCAGCGTGAGTTGGGGGACTGAACCCTACAATGAGCAGTTCTTC. This codes for CACSVSWGTEPYNEQFF.

The chain joins TRBV6-2 or TRBV6-3 to TRBJ1-2; 7 bases line up with TRBD1. CDR1 is MNHEY and CDR2 is SVGEGT in the germline V gene. The J segment lost 0 bases and the V segment lost 5 bases, leaving 6 bases of the junction unmatched. The CDR3 is 15 residues long. The CDR3 loop reads CASSRAGGSNYGYTF. CDR3 DNA: TGTGCCAGCAGTCGGGCAGGGGGATCTAACTATGGCTACACCTTC.

This clonotype was detected only a few times. The chain has TRBV15 and TRBJ2-5; unclear D gene. V was clipped by 0 bases and J by 4 bases, with 9 bases between them. The CDR3 has 14 residues. From germline, CDR1 is LNHNV and CDR2 YYDKDF (reference sequence). Here the CDR3 DNA reads TGTGCCACCAGCAGAGACGCCTGGGTAGAGACCCAGTACTTC. It translates to CATSRDAWVETQYF.

The chain's CDR3 is CSASLVIWGNTQYF. In DNA form, the CDR3 reads TGCAGTGCTAGTCTCGTAATATGGGGGAATACGCAGTATTTT. The V gene is TRBV20-1, the J gene TRBJ2-3; D is perhaps TRBD1 or TRBD2 (5 bases each). With 3 bases removed from V and 7 bases from J, the gap between germline ends came to 17 bases. The CDR3 length is 14 residues. Germline V gene lookup returns CDR1 DFQATT and CDR2 SNEGSKA (reference sequence).

This clonotype came up a few times. CDR3 loop: CASTPGTQAYGYTF. The CDR3 DNA follows: TGTGCCAGCACCCCCGGGACACAGGCCTATGGCTACACCTTC. V gene TRBV6-5 combines with J gene TRBJ1-2; D is possibly TRBD1 (6 bases). The germline V gene encodes CDR1 MNHEY and CDR2 SVGAGI. V lost 7 bases to trimming and J lost 4 bases, with 16 bases between them. The CDR3 is 14 residues long.

The table lists this clonotype with a count of one. The gene calls are TRBV20-1 and TRBJ2-5; possibly TRBD2 for D (6 bases). V dropped 3 bases and J dropped 1 base, with 21 bases sitting between them. CDR3 length: 17 residues. CDR1 and CDR2 from the germline V gene are DFQATT and SNEGSKA (reference sequence). The CDR3: CSARGTWAAPTQETQYF. The CDR3, as DNA: TGCAGTGCTAGGGGGACTTGGGCAGCGCCGACCCAAGAGACCCAGTACTTC.

The chain carries TRBV11-2 and TRBJ2-5, with no clear D. Trimming took off 8 bases at V and 8 bases at J, with 15 bases between the two ends. CDR1 SGHAT and CDR2 FQNNGV come from the germline V gene. This CDR3 is built from 12 residues. The CDR3: CASRLGLHTQYF. The CDR3 DNA sequence: TGTGCCAGCCGGCTGGGCCTGCACACCCAGTACTTC.

This clonotype occurred a few times. The V and J genes are TRBV11-2 and TRBJ2-1; 7 bases match TRBD2. The CDR3 is 17 residues long. Losses at the gene ends were 4 bases for V and 2 bases for J; bases not matched to a gene: 11. Germline-derived CDR1 and CDR2 are SGHAT and FQNNGV. DNA of the CDR3: TGTGCCAGCAGCTCCCGAGGCGGGAGTATCGCCTACAATGAGCAGTTCTTC. This sequence encodes CASSSRGGSIAYNEQFF.

The sample holds a few counts of this clonotype. The CDR3 DNA reads TGTGCCAGCAGCTTGGTTCCCGGGCTAGCTAGCACAGATACGCAGTATTTT. Its translation: CASSLVPGLASTDTQYF. This rearrangement joins TRBV5-5 to TRBJ2-3; a possible D gene is TRBD2 (5 bases). V lost 0 bases, J lost 0 bases, and 14 bases lay in between. The CDR3 has 17 residues. Germline V lookup: CDR1 SGHKS, CDR2 YYEKEE (reference sequence).

This chain connects TRBV15 to TRBJ2-3; TRBD2 might be the D (5 bases). V shed 2 bases and J shed 8 bases, with 14 bases lying between them. The CDR3 has 14 amino acids. Germline V gene sequence: CDR1 LNHNV, CDR2 YYDKDF (reference sequence). CDR3 in amino acids: CATSRKSLGGTQYF. The CDR3 DNA reads as TGTGCCACCAGCAGAAAGTCACTAGGAGGTACGCAGTATTTT. The complete variable domain, with remaining parts taken from reference TRBV15 and TRBJ2-3, reads DAMVIQNPRYQVTQFGKPVTLSCSQTLNHNVMYWYQQKSSQAPKLLFHYYDKDFNNEADTPDNFQSRRPNTSFCFLDIRSPGLGDTAMYLCATSRKSLGGTQYFGPGTRLTVL.

This chain uses TRBV6-2 or TRBV6-3 with TRBJ2-3; 11 nucleotides match TRBD2. The CDR3 extends over 17 amino acids. Germline CDR1 MNHEY, CDR2 SVGEGT. V shed 2 bases, J shed 4 bases, and the junction held 8 bases outside the gene matches. The CDR3 is CASSYRLAGGPADTQYF. The DNA of the CDR3 is TGTGCCAGCAGTTACCGGCTAGCGGGAGGACCAGCAGATACGCAGTATTTT.

The chain joins TRBV5-5 to TRBJ2-7; perhaps TRBD2 as D (5 bases). The CDR3 consists of 14 residues. Trimming removed 3 bases from V and 6 bases from J, with 16 bases in between. Per the germline V gene, CDR1 is SGHKS and CDR2 is YYEKEE (reference sequence). For the CDR3, the DNA is TGTGCCAGCAGCTCCGGGAACCACCGGCTCGAGCAGTACTTC. Translation gives CASSSGNHRLEQYF.

Points on this clonotype: This may come from a read error, since a much larger clone is one base off. V gene TRBV29-1 combines with J gene TRBJ2-1, with D uncertain. The CDR3 is 11 residues long. The germline V gene has CDR1 SQVTM and CDR2 ANQGSEA. Here the CDR3 DNA reads TGCAGCGCCCCTCTCGGCAATGGGCAGTTCTTC. Translated: CSAPLGNGQFF.

This chain uses TRBV12-3 or TRBV12-4 with TRBJ1-2, with a possible D match to TRBD1 (6 bases). V gave up 3 bases and J gave up 4 bases, with 9 bases separating them. The CDR3 runs to 13 residues. The CDR3, as DNA: TGTGCCAGCAGTTTTCTGGGGGCCTATGGCTACACCTTC. Protein sequence: CASSFLGAYGYTF.

The V call is TRBV24-1, the J call TRBJ1-2, with D uncertain. The germline V gene encodes CDR1 KGHDR and CDR2 SFDVKD. This CDR3 comprises 13 residues. V was shortened by 3 bases and J by 8 bases, with 12 bases between the two germline ends. The CDR3 reads CATSDPLGVGYTF. The CDR3, as DNA: TGTGCCACCAGTGATCCGTTAGGAGTCGGCTACACCTTC.

This chain joins TRBV5-1 and TRBJ1-2; a weak D match, TRBD1 (6 bases). This CDR3 contains 12 residues. V lost 4 bases and J 5 bases, leaving 9 bases between the germline ends. The germline V gene has CDR1 SGHRS and CDR2 YFSETQ. CDR3 bases: TGCGCCAGCAGCACAGGACAGTATGGCTACACCTTC. Translation: CASSTGQYGYTF.